Shown below are 10 T cell receptor beta chains from a single sample sequenced in a study of CD8+ T cells in alopecia areata. In each case, RNA was isolated and then reverse transcribed into cDNA as the sequencing template. The data were produced by immunoSEQ multiplex PCR, yet TCRdb's version contains in-frame clones alone and is incomplete. The table lists approximately 150,000 clones, approximately 56% of them singletons, with 36% in the top ten. The source material was CD8+ T cells sorted from blood. These receptor sequences come from a human donor in good health.

The chain recombines TRBV4-2 with TRBJ2-1, with 9 bases that match TRBD2. Looked up from germline, CDR1 is LGHNA and CDR2 is YNFKEQ. V was pared by 6 bases and J by 6 bases, with 12 bases of the junction left unmatched. This CDR3 is 16 amino acids long. The DNA of the CDR3 is TGTGCCAGCAGAGACCGAGCTAGCGGGATTCTCAATGAGCAGTTCTTC. This translates into CASRDRASGILNEQFF.

The chain is built from TRBV15 and TRBJ2-1; D call uncertain. V was cut by 0 bases and J by 9 bases, with 6 bases left in between. This CDR3 spans 12 amino acids. Germline V gene lookup returns CDR1 LNHNV and CDR2 YYDKDF (reference sequence). The CDR3 DNA sequence: TGTGCCACCAGCAGAGATCGCACTGAGCAGTTCTTC. Translated: CATSRDRTEQFF.

The genes are TRBV28 and TRBJ2-7; 13 bases fit TRBD2. The CDR3 extends over 15 amino acids. Looked up from germline, CDR1 is MDHEN and CDR2 is SYDVKM. V trimming: 6 bases; J trimming: 2 bases; junction bases outside the gene matches: 4. In DNA form, the CDR3 reads TGTGCCAGCAGCCCTGGGACTAGCGGGACCTACGAGCAGTACTTC. Translated: CASSPGTSGTYEQYF.

The chain carries TRBV5-6 and TRBJ1-1; no reliable D call. The germline V and J ends were trimmed by 3 bases and 4 bases, with 16 bases remaining between them. Germline CDR1 SGHDT, CDR2 YYEEEE. This CDR3 is built from 15 residues. The CDR3 nucleotides are TGTGCCAGCAGCTGGGAAGGGTTTTCCCGCACTGAAGCTTTCTTT. This sequence encodes CASSWEGFSRTEAFF.

This rearrangement joins TRBV11-2 to TRBJ2-3; 8 bases match TRBD1. Germline-derived CDR1 and CDR2 are SGHAT and FQNNGV. J gave up 1 base and V 4 bases, and 10 bases lay outside the gene matches. The CDR3 spans 17 residues. This CDR3 is CASSSSLGQDRTDTQYF. As DNA, the CDR3 is TGTGCCAGCAGCTCCTCCCTGGGACAGGATCGCACAGATACGCAGTATTTT.

This clone has a handful of counts. The genes are TRBV7-9 and TRBJ2-3, with D maybe TRBD2 (6 bases). The V and J ends lost 5 bases and 0 bases respectively, with 12 bases between them. The CDR3 contains 15 residues. Germline V gene sequence: CDR1 SEHNR, CDR2 FQNEAQ (reference sequence). DNA of the CDR3: TGTGCCAGCAGCGCGCTAGCGTCTAGCACAGATACGCAGTATTTT. It is translated as CASSALASSTDTQYF.

This clone showed up just a few times. The V gene is TRBV10-2, the J gene TRBJ2-7, with 8 bases matching TRBD2. CDR1 and CDR2 from the germline V gene are WSHSY and SAAADI. J gave up 3 bases and V 2 bases, and 9 bases lay outside the gene matches. CDR3 size: 16 residues. Written as DNA, the CDR3 is TGCGCCAGCAGTGAGATTCGGGAGGGACCGAACTACGAGCAGTACTTC. It specifies CASSEIREGPNYEQYF.

The V call is TRBV10-2, the J call TRBJ1-1; the match to TRBD1 covers 7 bases. There are 14 residues in the CDR3. Germline V gene data show CDR1 as WSHSY and CDR2 as SAAADI. V gave up 7 bases and J gave up 5 bases; unmatched junction bases: 10. CDR3: CASKTYRGWTEAFF. The CDR3 nucleotides read TGCGCCAGCAAGACATACAGGGGTTGGACTGAAGCTTTCTTT.

The chain combines TRBV2 with TRBJ2-5; D perhaps matches TRBD2 (5 bases). Trimming stripped 6 bases from V and 2 bases from J, with 13 bases between. This CDR3 is 14 amino acids long. The V gene's germline CDR1 is SNHLY and CDR2 FYNNEI. The CDR3 DNA is TGTGCCAGCAGCCCTTTGAGCGGTCAAGAGACCCAGTACTTC. It specifies CASSPLSGQETQYF.

This clone occurred a few times. This sequence joins TRBV25-1 and TRBJ2-2, with 11 bases aligning to TRBD2. In germline, CDR1 is MGHDK, CDR2 SYGVNS. CDR3 length: 15 amino acids. J lost 6 bases, V lost 6 bases, and 6 bases had no gene match. CDR3 nucleotides: TGTGCCAGCAGCCGACTAGCGGGACCGTCCGGGGAGCTGTTTTTT. It encodes CASSRLAGPSGELFF.